The rows below give T cell receptor beta chains drawn from one sample of a study of T cells expressing NK-cell markers. From the 5' RACE reads, TCRdb lists one entry per CDR3 protein and no DNA. The repertoire table contains 130,000 to 150,000 distinct CDR3 sequences. The sample consisted of blood T cells: a sorted CD56 or NKG2C T cell subset, CD4+ or CD8+ T cells, or bulk PBMC T cells (not recorded which). These receptor sequences come from a man aged 18 to 29 in good health. Each CDR3 is given with its conserved first and last residue. Each record gives: V gene, J gene, CDR3 protein.

V: TRBV6-6; J: TRBJ2-7; CDR3: CASSYRGAHEQYF
V: TRBV4-3; J: TRBJ2-1; CDR3: CASSQGVGGSAYNEQFF
V: TRBV4-3; J: TRBJ1-5; CDR3: CASSQDTGRVDQPQHF
V: TRBV7-3; J: TRBJ2-7; CDR3: CASSHLGLAGGNGSYEQYF
V: TRBV20-1; J: TRBJ2-3; CDR3: CLVDVGSTDTQYF
V: TRBV2; J: TRBJ2-5; CDR3: CASRTTPETQYF
V: TRBV4-2; J: TRBJ2-1; CDR3: CASVTTSGGDNEQFF
V: TRBV19; J: TRBJ1-5; CDR3: CASTTGGHSNQPQHF
V: TRBV7-9; J: TRBJ1-3; CDR3: CASSSGPIAGNTIYF
V: TRBV20-1; J: TRBJ2-7; CDR3: CSAGLAGVYEQYF
V: TRBV19; J: TRBJ2-2; CDR3: CASSIGSPNTGELFF
V: TRBV9; J: TRBJ2-2; CDR3: CASNPSGAGELFF
V: TRBV12-3/TRBV12-4; J: TRBJ1-2; CDR3: CASSFKNNYGYTF
V: TRBV19; J: TRBJ2-1; CDR3: CASTLGTRAGNEQFF
V: TRBV9; J: TRBJ2-2; CDR3: CASSPSNTGELFF
V: TRBV18; J: TRBJ2-1; CDR3: CASSSGGSYNEQFF
V: TRBV15; J: TRBJ2-1; CDR3: CATSSFGTSANEQFF
V: TRBV13; J: TRBJ2-1; CDR3: CASSLVRDALLTDPSSYNEQFF
V: TRBV10-3; J: TRBJ2-5; CDR3: CATRLAGEPQETQYF
V: TRBV5-1; J: TRBJ2-1; CDR3: CASSLAGTSGSSDNEQFF
V: TRBV5-5; J: TRBJ2-3; CDR3: CASSLGGRGTDTQYF
V: TRBV23-1; J: TRBJ2-3; CDR3: CASKYRDRGTDTQYF
V: TRBV7-6; J: TRBJ1-3; CDR3: CASSASGGVNTIYF
V: TRBV7-2; J: TRBJ2-3; CDR3: CASSLVGWGTDTQYF
V: TRBV7-2; J: TRBJ2-1; CDR3: CASSSVGGLNEQFF
V: TRBV20-1; J: TRBJ2-1; CDR3: CSASPRYRQTYNEQFF
V: TRBV11-1; J: TRBJ2-5; CDR3: CASISTDRTKMERETQYF
V: TRBV5-1; J: TRBJ2-1; CDR3: CASSLAPGLADLNNEQFF
V: TRBV4-1; J: TRBJ1-4; CDR3: CASSQGTGGRLFF
V: TRBV6-2/TRBV6-3; J: TRBJ2-5; CDR3: CASSYLAGAETQYF
V: TRBV13; J: TRBJ2-3; CDR3: CASSDHSGASTDTQYF
V: TRBV15; J: TRBJ2-1; CDR3: CATSMEVARENEQFF
V: TRBV12-3/TRBV12-4; J: TRBJ2-5; CDR3: CASTYNKIRKTQYF
V: TRBV4-2; J: TRBJ1-2; CDR3: CASSQDRRLYGYTF
V: TRBV18; J: TRBJ2-7; CDR3: CASSPAGDEQYF
V: TRBV5-1; J: TRBJ1-2; CDR3: CASSLGDSRYGYTF
V: TRBV15; J: TRBJ2-1; CDR3: CAIRGSGGNSYNEQFF